This T cell receptor beta chain was captured by sequencing in a study of beta chain features in type 1 diabetes. Study summary: Patients shared similar age, gender and cell yields with healthy donors.

Expressed TCRB transcripts were sequenced because the isolated RNA had all been reverse transcribed beforehand. Assay: immunoSEQ multiplex PCR; the TCRdb copy retains only in-frame clones and omits some. The sample yields around 400,000 clones, 10% to 15% seen once. This clone has a handful of counts. Germline V gene data show CDR1 as SGHTA and CDR2 as FQGNSA. The V and J ends lost 1 base and 6 bases, in that order; junction bases with no gene match: 5. This CDR3 has 15 residues. The rearrangement joins TRBV7-2 to TRBJ1-5, with 8 bases fitting TRBD1. Sequenced: naive CD4+ T cells from blood. The TCR comes from a man aged 18 to 30 in good health. The CDR3 spells CASSLVGTGGQPQHF. In DNA form, the CDR3 reads TGTGCCAGCAGCTTAGTCGGAACAGGGGGTCAGCCCCAGCATTTT.